This T cell receptor beta chain was retrieved from a study of T cell responses to AZD1222 COVID-19 vaccine. Study-wide context: Some second doses came at about 4 weeks and others at about 12 weeks; these were pooled.

Comments on this clone: Its antigen is undetermined.

Data came from immunoSEQ multiplex PCR; TCRdb stores just in-frame clones and leaves some out. The sample consists of roughly 180,000 clones, over 80% of them appearing once. Notes on the study in general: At study baseline, merely a handful of AZD1222 recipients were seropositive. Receipt of two AZD1222 doses was followed by a rise in Spike-specific TCR breadth and depth.

Germline CDR1 is SNHLY and CDR2 is FYNNEI. V lost 1 base to trimming and J lost 4 bases, with 8 bases between them. The CDR3 has 14 residues. The sequence derives from an adult in good health. This chain links TRBV2 with TRBJ1-5, with D hard to call. The source material was peripheral blood, sampled on day 0 of AZD1222 vaccination. The CDR3 protein is CASSEGAGNQPQHF. CDR3 DNA: TGTGCCAGCAGTGAAGGGGCCGGTAATCAGCCCCAGCATTTT.